The entry that follows covers one TCR beta chain sequence. The antigen is unknown. The length of the CDR3 is 12 residues. V was cut by 4 bases and J by 3 bases, with 7 bases left in between. Each CDR3 protein gets one entry after TCRdb re-called the 5' RACE reads with MiXCR. The sample lists 300,000 to 400,000 distinct CDR3 sequences, approximately 22% seen once, with around 13% in the top ten. The data are from a study of CD8 T cells in ankylosing spondylitis. General study points: There was a TCR beta motif, made of fewer than 10 highly homologous variants, that appeared characteristic of ankylosing spondylitis blood.

The sample was blood, either unsorted or a sorted T cell fraction (not recorded which). This receptor was identified in a male donor with ankylosing spondylitis or in good health (not recorded which). The V call is TRBV12-3 or TRBV12-4, the J call TRBJ2-7; unclear D gene. As DNA, the CDR3 is TGTGCCAGCAGTTCAAAAGTCTACGAGCAGTACTTC. It is translated as CASSSKVYEQYF.